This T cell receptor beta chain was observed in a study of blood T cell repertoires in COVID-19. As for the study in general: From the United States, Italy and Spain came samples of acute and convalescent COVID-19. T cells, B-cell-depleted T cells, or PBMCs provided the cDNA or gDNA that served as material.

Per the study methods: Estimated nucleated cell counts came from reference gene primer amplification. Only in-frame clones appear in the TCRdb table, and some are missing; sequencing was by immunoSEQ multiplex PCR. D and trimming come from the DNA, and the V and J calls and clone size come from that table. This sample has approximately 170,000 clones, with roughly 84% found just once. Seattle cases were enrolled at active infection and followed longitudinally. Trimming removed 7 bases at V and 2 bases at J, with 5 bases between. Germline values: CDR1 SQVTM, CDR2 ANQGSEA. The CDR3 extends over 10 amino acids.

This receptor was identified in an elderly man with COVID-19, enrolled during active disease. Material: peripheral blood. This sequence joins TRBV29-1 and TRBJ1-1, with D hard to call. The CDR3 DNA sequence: TGCAGCGGAGATAACACTGAAGCTTTCTTT. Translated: CSGDNTEAFF.